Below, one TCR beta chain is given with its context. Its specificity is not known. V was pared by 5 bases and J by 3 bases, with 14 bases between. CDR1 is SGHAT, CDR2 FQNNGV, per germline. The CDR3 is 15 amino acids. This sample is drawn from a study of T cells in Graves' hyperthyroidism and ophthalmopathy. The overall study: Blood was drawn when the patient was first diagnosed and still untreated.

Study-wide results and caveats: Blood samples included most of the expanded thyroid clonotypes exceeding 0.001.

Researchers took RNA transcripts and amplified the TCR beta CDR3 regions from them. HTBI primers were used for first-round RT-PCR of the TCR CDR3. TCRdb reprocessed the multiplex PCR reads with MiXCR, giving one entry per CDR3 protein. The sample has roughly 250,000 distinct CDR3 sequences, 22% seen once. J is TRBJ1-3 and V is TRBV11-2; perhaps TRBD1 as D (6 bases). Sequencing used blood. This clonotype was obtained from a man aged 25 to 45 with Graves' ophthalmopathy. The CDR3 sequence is CASSPPGGLGNTIYF. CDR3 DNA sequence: TGTGCCAGCAGCCCCCCGGGGGGCCTTGGAAACACCATATATTTT.